Shown below are 28 T cell receptor beta chains from a single sample sequenced in a study of beta chain features in type 1 diabetes. Expressed TCRB transcripts were sequenced, since all the RNA that had been isolated was reverse transcribed. Sequenced by immunoSEQ multiplex PCR; TCRdb stores in-frame clones only, minus some. This sample has approximately 150,000 clones; approximately 9.8% occur once, and the top ten carry 0.5% to 0.65%. Sequenced sample: central memory CD4+ T cells from blood. These receptors all come from a middle-aged woman in good health.

The rearrangement joins TRBV7-2 to TRBJ2-7; 8 nucleotides line up with TRBD1. The CDR3 is 15 residues long. From germline, CDR1 is SGHTA and CDR2 FQGNSA. The V and J ends lost 5 bases and 7 bases, in that order; junction bases with no gene match: 13. CDR3: CASSPGQGNRGEQYF. The CDR3 DNA reads as TGTGCCAGCAGCCCCGGACAGGGCAACCGAGGGGAGCAGTACTTC.

This sequence joins TRBV11-2 and TRBJ2-5; 9 positions match TRBD2. Germline CDR1 reads SGHAT; CDR2 reads FQNNGV. The V gene end was trimmed by 5 bases and the J gene end by 5 bases; junction bases not matched to a gene: 12. The CDR3 is 16 residues long. For the CDR3, the DNA is TGTGCCAGCAGCGCGGGGGCTAGCGGGGCTCAGGAGACCCAGTACTTC. Encoded protein: CASSAGASGAQETQYF.

In this sample, this clone turned up a few times. The gene calls are TRBV7-8 and TRBJ1-1, with TRBD1 matching 8 bases. Germline CDR1 and CDR2: SGHVS and FQNEAQ. The CDR3 spans 17 residues. Trimming cost V 5 bases and J 6 bases; bases outside gene matches: 17. For the CDR3, the DNA is TGTGCCAGCAGCATCCAGGGGGCTGGGAGGGGTGAGGCTGAAGCTTTCTTT. This encodes CASSIQGAGRGEAEAFF. The full variable domain, in which reference TRBV7-8 and TRBJ1-1 provide the parts outside the CDR3, is GAGVSQSPRYKVAKRGQDVALRCDPISGHVSLFWYQQALGQGPEFLTYFQNEAQLDKSGLPSDRFFAERPEGSVSTLKIQRTQQEDSAVYLCASSIQGAGRGEAEAFFGQGTRLTVV.

The chain combines TRBV7-2 with TRBJ2-3, with 9 bases lining up with TRBD2. Unmatched junction bases numbered 15, after V lost 5 bases and J lost 9 bases. The CDR3 covers 16 residues. The V gene's germline CDR1 is SGHTA and CDR2 FQGNSA. The CDR3 sequence: CASSTRSGGAIGTQYF. The CDR3 coding sequence is TGTGCCAGCAGCACACGTAGCGGGGGAGCTATAGGGACGCAGTATTTT.

The chain uses TRBV2 and TRBJ1-5; the match to TRBD1 covers 7 bases. The trim removed 4 bases at V and 0 bases at J, leaving 3 bases unmatched. The CDR3 is 15 amino acids. Looked up from germline, CDR1 is SNHLY and CDR2 is FYNNEI. CDR3 amino acids: CASSVDRNSNQPQHF. The CDR3 DNA reads as TGTGCCAGCAGTGTGGACAGGAATAGCAATCAGCCCCAGCATTTT.

V is TRBV18 and J is TRBJ2-5; 7 bases are a match to TRBD2. CDR1 KGHSH and CDR2 LQKENI come from the germline V gene. This CDR3 region has 15 residues. Trimming took 4 bases from V and 11 from J; bases not matched to a gene: 16. CDR3 in amino acids: CASSLGQGGTREQYF. Here the CDR3 DNA reads TGTGCCAGCTCACTAGGGCAGGGAGGGACCCGGGAGCAGTACTTC. The entire variable domain, with the rest obtained from reference TRBV18 and TRBJ2-5, is as follows: NAGVMQNPRHLVRRRGQEARLRCSPMKGHSHVYWYRQLPEEGLKFMVYLQKENIIDESGMPKERFSAEFPKEGPSILRIQQVVRGDSAAYFCASSLGQGGTREQYFGPGTRLLVL.

This clone was found a few times. The chain couples TRBV4-2 to TRBJ2-3, with 7 bases matching TRBD1. Trimming removed 4 bases from V and 7 bases from J; junction bases left unmatched: 17. This CDR3 has 17 residues. Germline assignment: CDR1 LGHNA and CDR2 YNFKEQ. CDR3 bases: TGTGCCAGCAGCCCAGGGACCGACAGGGCCCCCGCGAATACGCAGTATTTT. This codes for CASSPGTDRAPANTQYF.

This clone showed up many times. V is TRBV19 and J is TRBJ2-3; weak D call: TRBD1 (6 bases). Trimming took off 3 bases at V and 2 bases at J, with 12 bases between the two ends. CDR1 is LNHDA, CDR2 SQIVND, per germline (reference sequence). The CDR3 extends over 15 amino acids. The CDR3 protein is CASSIWRTATDTQYF. CDR3 in DNA: TGTGCCAGTAGTATTTGGAGGACAGCCACAGATACGCAGTATTTT.

The chain employs TRBV9 and TRBJ2-7, with D perhaps matching TRBD1 (6 bases). V was clipped by 0 bases and J by 1 base, with 23 bases between them. CDR3 size: 19 residues. The V gene's germline CDR1 is SGDLS and CDR2 YYNGEE. As DNA, the CDR3 is TGTGCCAGCAGCGTAGGGTTATCAGGGGCGAATACCGATTCCTACGAGCAGTACTTC. It encodes CASSVGLSGANTDSYEQYF.

The chain uses TRBV7-8 and TRBJ2-7, with D possibly matching TRBD2 (6 bases). Germline V lookup: CDR1 SGHVS, CDR2 FQNEAQ. This CDR3 region has 12 residues. Trimming left V 11 bases short and J 2 bases short, with 13 bases between. The CDR3 DNA reads TGTGCCGCACCCCGGGGGACCTACGAGCAGTACTTC. Encoded protein: CAAPRGTYEQYF. The full variable domain, rest sourced from reference TRBV7-8 and TRBJ2-7, is GAGVSQSPRYKVAKRGQDVALRCDPISGHVSLFWYQQALGQGPEFLTYFQNEAQLDKSGLPSDRFFAERPEGSVSTLKIQRTQQEDSAVYLCAAPRGTYEQYFGPGTRLTVT.

The rearrangement joins TRBV18 to TRBJ1-4; 7 bases agree with TRBD1. This CDR3 comprises 15 residues. Germline CDR1 KGHSH, CDR2 LQKENI. Trimming took 3 bases from V and 14 from J; bases not matched to a gene: 15. CDR3 bases: TGTGCCAGCTCACCGCCGGGACAGCATACCCTGGGCCTGTTTTTT. This sequence encodes CASSPPGQHTLGLFF.

The gene calls are TRBV5-4 and TRBJ2-3; D is possibly TRBD1 (5 bases). The germline gives CDR1 SGHNT, CDR2 YYREEE (reference sequence). Trimming shortened V by 1 base and J by 2 bases, and 17 bases separated the two germline ends. This CDR3 has 17 amino acids. CDR3 sequence reads: CASSLRRGRANTDTQYF. The CDR3 DNA is TGTGCCAGCAGCTTGCGAAGGGGAAGGGCTAACACAGATACGCAGTATTTT.

CDR3 DNA sequence: TGCAGTGCTAGCCTCCGTGAAGCTTTCTTT. Translated: CSASLREAFF. The chain links TRBV20-1 to TRBJ1-1, with D uncertain. This CDR3 comprises 10 residues. Per germline, CDR1 DFQATT and CDR2 SNEGSKA (reference sequence). V dropped 3 bases and J dropped 7 bases, with 6 bases sitting between them.

This sequence joins TRBV5-4 and TRBJ2-1, with 7 bases matching TRBD1. The length of the CDR3 is 15 residues. V trimming: 4 bases; J trimming: 12 bases; junction bases outside the gene matches: 16. Germline values: CDR1 SGHNT, CDR2 YYREEE (reference sequence). The CDR3 DNA reads as TGTGCCAGCAGCCAAGATGGACCGAAAGGGGGCGGGCAGTTCTTC. Translated: CASSQDGPKGGGQFF. Based on the CDR3 plus reference TRBV5-4 and TRBJ2-1, the full variable domain is ETGVTQSPTHLIKTRGQQVTLRCSSQSGHNTVSWYQQALGQGPQFIFQYYREEENGRGNFPPRFSGLQFPNYSSELNVNALELDDSALYLCASSQDGPKGGGQFFGPGTRLTVL.

V is TRBV27 and J is TRBJ2-7, with TRBD1 matching 8 bases. The trim removed 6 bases at V and 0 bases at J, leaving 7 bases unmatched. Germline V gene lookup returns CDR1 MNHEY and CDR2 SMNVEV (reference sequence). The CDR3 has 15 residues. The CDR3 nucleotides read TGTGCCAGCAGACGGGGACAGGCCTACTCCTACGAGCAGTACTTC. Protein: CASRRGQAYSYEQYF.

The rearrangement links TRBV25-1 to TRBJ1-2; TRBD1 aligns across 10 bases. There are 14 residues in the CDR3. J was trimmed by 2 bases and V by 8 bases; bases with no gene match: 5. Germline CDR1 is MGHDK and CDR2 is SYGVNS. The CDR3 here is CASGRQGANYGYTF. The CDR3, as DNA: TGTGCCAGCGGAAGACAGGGGGCGAACTATGGCTACACCTTC.

This clone was recorded a few times. The rearrangement joins TRBV5-1 to TRBJ2-7, with unresolved D. Per the germline V gene, CDR1 is SGHRS and CDR2 is YFSETQ. CDR3 size: 13 residues. V lost 2 bases and J lost 2, with 8 bases in between. CDR3 bases: TGCGCCAGCAGCTTAACTACCGCCTACGAGCAGTACTTC. As protein: CASSLTTAYEQYF.

The J gene is TRBJ2-7, the V gene TRBV7-2; TRBD2 matches at 8 bases. Germline-derived CDR1 and CDR2 are SGHTA and FQGNSA. The CDR3 length is 14 residues. V lost 2 bases to trimming and J lost 3 bases; unmatched junction nucleotides: 3. This CDR3 is CASSLTSGYYEQYF. CDR3 nucleotide sequence: TGTGCCAGCAGCTTAACTAGCGGATACTACGAGCAGTACTTC. The full variable domain, its missing parts supplied by reference TRBV7-2 and TRBJ2-7, is GAGVSQSPSNKVTEKGKDVELRCDPISGHTALYWYRQSLGQGLEFLIYFQGNSAPDKSGLPSDRFSAERTGGSVSTLTIQRTQQEDSAVYLCASSLTSGYYEQYFGPGTRLTVT.

This clone was picked up many times. V usage is TRBV7-2 and J usage is TRBJ2-7; D is uncertain. The CDR3 extends over 12 amino acids. Trimming took 5 bases from V and 3 from J, leaving 8 bases between them. In germline, CDR1 is SGHTA, CDR2 FQGNSA. The CDR3 reads CASSDSIYEQYF. The CDR3 bases are TGTGCCAGCAGCGACTCGATCTACGAGCAGTACTTC.

This clone has only a few counts. V gene TRBV15 combines with J gene TRBJ1-6, with TRBD1 matching over 7 bases. The CDR3 loop spans 16 amino acids. V trimming: 5 bases; J trimming: 5 bases; junction bases outside the gene matches: 9. The germline V gene has CDR1 LNHNV and CDR2 YYDKDF (reference sequence). The CDR3 bases are TGTGCCACCAGCCGCCTAGCGGGACAGAATAATTCACCCCTCCACTTT. This encodes CATSRLAGQNNSPLHF.

This clone was counted many times. The rearrangement links TRBV27 to TRBJ2-1; TRBD2 matches 8 bases. The CDR3 runs 15 residues. CDR1 and CDR2 from the germline V gene are MNHEY and SMNVEV (reference sequence). V was clipped by 4 bases and J by 2 bases; unmatched bases: 4. CDR3 loop: CASSYGTRPYNEQFF. Here the CDR3 DNA reads TGTGCCAGCAGTTATGGGACTAGGCCCTACAATGAGCAGTTCTTC.

This clone was detected only a few times. This chain links TRBV2 with TRBJ2-7, with a weak D call TRBD2 (6 bases). The CDR3 contains 13 residues. Germline CDR1 SNHLY, CDR2 FYNNEI. The V gene lost 1 base and the J gene lost 7 bases, with 11 bases spanning the gap. Written as DNA, the CDR3 is TGTGCCAGCAGTGAAGTGGGCGGAGGGGAGCAGTACTTC. Protein product: CASSEVGGGEQYF. Together with reference TRBV2 and TRBJ2-7, the CDR3 gives the full variable domain: EPEVTQTPSHQVTQMGQEVILRCVPISNHLYFYWYRQILGQKVEFLVSFYNNEISEKSEIFDDQFSVERPDGSNFTLKIRSTKLEDSAMYFCASSEVGGGEQYFGPGTRLTVT.

In its sample, this clone was seen many times. This chain links TRBV4-3 with TRBJ2-3; D not certain. Per the germline V gene, CDR1 is LGHNA and CDR2 is YSLEER. V lost 2 bases, J lost 4 bases, and 7 bases lay in between. This CDR3 is 13 amino acids long. The CDR3 is CASSQNSADTQYF. For the CDR3, the DNA is TGCGCCAGCAGCCAAAACTCGGCAGATACGCAGTATTTT.

This clone has more than one count but fewer than ten. V gene TRBV5-6 combines with J gene TRBJ1-6, with unresolved D. Germline loops: CDR1 SGHDT, CDR2 YYEEEE. The CDR3 runs 16 residues. Trimming cost V 0 bases and J 5 bases, with 12 bases left between them. CDR3 DNA sequence: TGTGCCAGCAGCTTGGGAGCCGGGAGGGATAATTCACCCCTCCACTTT. As protein: CASSLGAGRDNSPLHF. The full variable domain, its missing parts supplied by reference TRBV5-6 and TRBJ1-6, is DAGVTQSPTHLIKTRGQQVTLRCSPKSGHDTVSWYQQALGQGPQFIFQYYEEEERQRGNFPDRFSGHQFPNYSSELNVNALLLGDSALYLCASSLGAGRDNSPLHFGNGTRLTVT.

This clone was seen only a few times. V gene TRBV6-5 combines with J gene TRBJ1-2; D is undetermined. The ends were cut back, 2 bases at V and 5 bases at J, with 6 bases in the middle. Germline CDR1 MNHEY, CDR2 SVGAGI. This CDR3 is 12 amino acids long. CDR3 DNA sequence: TGTGCCAGCAGTTACGGCAGATATGGCTACACCTTC. It is translated as CASSYGRYGYTF.

This clone was recorded a few times. This sequence joins TRBV5-6 and TRBJ1-1, with TRBD1 matching 11 bases. Germline-derived CDR1 and CDR2 are SGHDT and YYEEEE. J gave up 5 bases and V 4 bases, and 7 bases lay outside the gene matches. The CDR3 consists of 15 residues. CDR3 nucleotides: TGTGCCAGCAGCCGGTGGACAGGGGGCAGGACTGAAGCTTTCTTT. Translation: CASSRWTGGRTEAFF.

The V call is TRBV5-1, the J call TRBJ2-2, with 10 nucleotides matching TRBD2. The CDR3 consists of 18 residues. Trimming took 0 bases from V and 2 from J; bases not matched to a gene: 7. Germline V gene data show CDR1 as SGHRS and CDR2 as YFSETQ. The CDR3 loop reads CASSLALAGAVNTGELFF. CDR3 bases: TGCGCCAGCAGCTTGGCCCTAGCGGGGGCGGTAAACACCGGGGAGCTGTTTTTT.

This sequence joins TRBV18 and TRBJ2-3, with 10 bases matching TRBD2. The CDR3 spans 15 residues. Trimming took 2 bases from V and 4 from J; bases not matched to a gene: 3. Germline-derived CDR1 and CDR2 are KGHSH and LQKENI. The CDR3 nucleotides read TGTGCCAGCTCACCAAGCGGGGGGGCCTCAGATACGCAGTATTTT. Its protein product is CASSPSGGASDTQYF.